This T cell receptor beta chain was found in a study of CD8 T cells in ankylosing spondylitis. Looked up from germline, CDR1 is MNHEY and CDR2 is SVGEGT. Trimming cost V 8 bases and J 5 bases; bases outside gene matches: 7. CDR3 size: 14 residues. Overall study results and limits: Disease-linked clones were found to be CD8+ and relatively rare in peripheral blood. For ankylosing spondylitis blood, a TCR beta motif of 7 or 8 highly homologous variants appeared characteristic.

TCRdb processed the 5' RACE reads anew with MiXCR; each CDR3 protein has one entry. This sample carries roughly 140,000 distinct CDR3 sequences, under 45% of them seen once, and the ten largest clones take roughly 15%. A note on this clonotype: No antigen is known for it.

This rearrangement joins TRBV6-2 or TRBV6-3 to TRBJ1-4; TRBD1 matches 8 bases. This sequence originates from a male donor with ankylosing spondylitis. Sequenced sample: synovial fluid, either unsorted or a sorted T cell fraction (not recorded which). The CDR3 protein is CASSTGGENEKLFF. DNA for the CDR3: TGTGCCAGCTCAACAGGGGGGGAGAATGAAAAACTGTTTTTT.